This entry is about one T cell receptor beta chain. Its matching antigen is unknown. The length of the CDR3 is 15 residues. Germline loops: CDR1 MGHRA, CDR2 YSYEKL. Trimming cost V 4 bases and J 0 bases, with 10 bases left between them. The sample is drawn from a study of T cell clones after liver transplantation. Across the whole study: TCRbeta sequencing after a pre-transplant mixed lymphocyte reaction identified graft-donor-reactive clones, later tracked in post-transplant blood. Study conclusions and caveats: Low donor cell numbers restricted donor-reactive repertoire measurement in two subjects.

The data were produced by immunoSEQ multiplex PCR, yet TCRdb's version contains in-frame clones alone and is incomplete. Of about 20,000 clones in the sample, about 77% were seen once. Here the sequenced sample was CD8+ T cells from blood, taken around 4.5 years after liver transplant. V and J are TRBV4-1 and TRBJ2-1; D gene uncertain. The TCR comes from a human patient who received a liver transplant. These T cells may partly come from the graft donor. CDR3 loop: CASSRTASSYNEQFF. CDR3 nucleotides: TGCGCCAGCAGCCGGACCGCTAGCTCCTACAATGAGCAGTTCTTC.